The T cell receptor beta chain under discussion was sequenced for a study of blood T cell repertoires in COVID-19. Generated by immunoSEQ multiplex PCR, the TCRdb table keeps only in-frame clones and is missing some. This table has hundreds of thousands of clones, around 86% appearing once. Per the germline V gene, CDR1 is SGHNT and CDR2 is YENEEA. Trimming cost V 5 bases and J 7 bases; bases outside gene matches: 5. The CDR3 has 14 amino acids. This chain joins TRBV11-3 and TRBJ2-1; 10 bases fit TRBD2. The source material was peripheral blood. The origin of this receptor is a woman aged 50 to 65 with COVID-19, enrolled during active disease. The CDR3 sequence is CASSRGLADNEQFF. CDR3 nucleotides: TGTGCCAGCAGCAGAGGACTAGCGGATAATGAGCAGTTCTTC.